The TCR beta chain described here comes from a study of blood T cell repertoires in COVID-19. Study-wide context: Sites in the United States, Italy and Spain provided acute and convalescent COVID-19 samples. PBMCs, B-cell-depleted T cells, or T cells were the source of the cDNA or gDNA that made up the material.

In the original analysis: Amplified reference gene primers provided the basis for estimating nucleated cell counts. Data came from immunoSEQ multiplex PCR; TCRdb stores just in-frame clones and leaves some out. That table furnishes V, J and clone size, whereas the DNA furnished D and trimming. The sample holds some 400,000 clones, roughly 89% seen once. Trimming at V came to 5 bases and at J to 1 base, leaving 5 bases not matched to a gene. This CDR3 is built from 15 residues. Germline CDR1 is SGHAT and CDR2 is FQNNGV. Sequences were obtained from peripheral blood. The V gene is TRBV11-2, the J gene TRBJ1-1, with 9 bases identical to TRBD1. The source of this sequence is a man between 18 and 35 years old with active or convalescent COVID-19. The CDR3 loop reads CASSRQGGPNTEAFF. The CDR3 coding sequence is TGTGCCAGCAGCCGACAGGGGGGGCCGAACACTGAAGCTTTCTTT.